This entry lists 20 T cell receptor beta chains sequenced from one sample in a study of cytomegalovirus exposure and HLA in healthy donors. With 60 Vbeta and 13 Jbeta primers, the PCR was carried out. The repertoire was sequenced with immunoSEQ multiplex PCR; TCRdb's copy has only in-frame clones and lacks some. The table shows 170,000 or so clones, with 75% to 90% occurring only once. Sequencing was performed on PBMCs. The receptors here all came from a boy under 18 in good health and CMV-seronegative.

The CDR3 coding sequence is TGTGCCACCAGCAGAGCCTACAGTAGCTCCTACAATGAGCAGTTCTTC. This gives the protein CATSRAYSSSYNEQFF. The chain combines TRBV15 with TRBJ2-1, with D unclear. The germline V gene encodes CDR1 LNHNV and CDR2 YYDKDF (reference sequence). The V end was cut by 1 base, the J end by 0 bases, with 10 bases between. The CDR3 is made up of 16 amino acids.

The rearrangement uses TRBV30 and TRBJ1-6; 8 bases fit TRBD1. The V gene end was trimmed by 3 bases and the J gene end by 7 bases; junction bases not matched to a gene: 5. Germline V gives CDR1 GTSNPN, CDR2 SVGIG (reference sequence). The CDR3 is made up of 14 amino acids. The CDR3 nucleotides read TGTGCCTGGAGCGCGGACAGGGAGAATTCACCCCTCCACTTT. Protein product: CAWSADRENSPLHF. Drawing the rest from reference TRBV30 and TRBJ1-6, the complete variable domain is SQTIHQWPATLVQPVGSPLSLECTVEGTSNPNLYWYRQAAGRGLQLLFYSVGIGQISSEVPQNLSASRPQDRQFILSSKKLLLSDSGFYLCAWSADRENSPLHFGNGTRLTVT.

This clone was seen a single time. V and J are TRBV25-1 and TRBJ2-7; 8 nucleotides align to TRBD1. There are 12 residues in the CDR3. V lost 6 bases and J lost 3; bases outside the gene matches: 1. Germline V CDR1 and CDR2: MGHDK, SYGVNS. As DNA, the CDR3 is TGTGCCAGCAGGACAGGGGTCTACGAGCAGTACTTC. This encodes CASRTGVYEQYF.

V and J are TRBV25-1 and TRBJ2-3, with 10 positions matching TRBD2. The germline gives CDR1 MGHDK, CDR2 SYGVNS. CDR3 length equals 18 residues. V shed 3 bases, J shed 3 bases, and the junction held 12 bases outside the gene matches. The CDR3 sequence: CASSDLDSGGPVTDTQYF. The CDR3 region has the DNA TGTGCCAGCAGTGATCTAGATAGCGGGGGGCCGGTAACAGATACGCAGTATTTT.

The chain uses TRBV6-5 and TRBJ1-4; the match to TRBD1 covers 10 bases. This CDR3 has 15 residues. Germline CDR1 and CDR2: MNHEY and SVGAGI. Trimming took 5 bases from V and 5 from J; bases not matched to a gene: 5. CDR3 loop: CASSSGQGENEKLFF. Here the CDR3 DNA reads TGTGCCAGCAGTAGCGGACAGGGGGAGAATGAAAAACTGTTTTTT.

The genes are TRBV27 and TRBJ1-1, with D tentatively TRBD1 (5 bases). In germline, CDR1 is MNHEY, CDR2 SMNVEV (reference sequence). The CDR3 is 13 amino acids. Trimming removed 5 bases from V and 7 bases from J, with 14 bases in between. The CDR3 protein is CASSIRAPGEAFF. The CDR3 DNA is TGTGCCAGCAGTATCAGGGCCCCCGGTGAAGCTTTCTTT.

The J gene is TRBJ1-1, the V gene TRBV9; D remains unclear. CDR1 and CDR2 from the germline V gene are SGDLS and YYNGEE. Trimming removed 1 base from V and 4 bases from J, with 8 bases in between. CDR3 size: 13 residues. This CDR3 reads CASSVSEGTEAFF. CDR3 coding DNA: TGTGCCAGCAGCGTATCCGAGGGCACTGAAGCTTTCTTT.

The chain's CDR3 is CASSLAASGPYEQYF. The CDR3 bases are TGCGCCAGCAGCTTGGCCGCTAGCGGCCCCTACGAGCAGTACTTC. This chain connects TRBV5-1 to TRBJ2-7, with 7 bases fitting TRBD2. CDR1 and CDR2 from the germline V gene are SGHRS and YFSETQ. The CDR3 covers 15 residues. J lost 2 bases, V lost 0 bases, and 5 bases had no gene match.

This clone was counted a single time. The gene calls are TRBV19 and TRBJ1-1, with TRBD1 as a possible D gene (6 bases). CDR3 size: 15 residues. Germline-derived CDR1 and CDR2 are LNHDA and SQIVND (reference sequence). With 5 bases removed from V and 1 base from J, the gap between germline ends came to 14 bases. The CDR3 DNA reads TGTGCCAGTAGTCCTCCGGGGACACCGAACACTGAAGCTTTCTTT. Protein product: CASSPPGTPNTEAFF.

The chain combines TRBV19 with TRBJ1-1, with 10 bases identical to TRBD1. Germline V gene lookup returns CDR1 LNHDA and CDR2 SQIVND (reference sequence). The junction had 10 bases not matched to a gene; V was cut back by 4 bases and J by 5 bases. The CDR3 sequence is 16 residues long. CDR3 DNA sequence: TGTGCCAGTAGTACCCCTCGGACAGGGGGGGATACTGAAGCTTTCTTT. Encoded protein: CASSTPRTGGDTEAFF.

This chain links TRBV6-6 with TRBJ2-7, with TRBD1 matching over 7 bases. The germline CDR1 and CDR2 sequences are MNHNY and SVGAGI (reference sequence). The V gene end was trimmed by 6 bases and the J gene end by 2 bases; junction bases not matched to a gene: 10. The CDR3 is 15 amino acids. The CDR3 DNA sequence: TGTGCCAGCAGACCCGACAGGGTAGGCGCCTACGAGCAGTACTTC. Translation gives CASRPDRVGAYEQYF.

The rearrangement links TRBV29-1 to TRBJ1-1, with 9 bases fitting TRBD1. This CDR3 spans 14 amino acids. V shed 0 bases, J shed 4 bases, and the junction held 3 bases outside the gene matches. Germline V gives CDR1 SQVTM, CDR2 ANQGSEA. The CDR3, as DNA: TGCAGCGTTGAAGAAACAGGGGGCACCACTGAAGCTTTCTTT. Amino acids: CSVEETGGTTEAFF.

This chain connects TRBV7-3 to TRBJ2-3, with 8 nucleotides matching TRBD2. CDR3 length: 14 amino acids. Unmatched junction bases numbered 4, after V lost 6 bases and J lost 2 bases. Germline V gives CDR1 SGHTA, CDR2 FQGTGA. This CDR3 is CASRGGGLTDTQYF. The CDR3 nucleotides read TGTGCCAGCAGGGGCGGGGGGCTCACAGATACGCAGTATTTT.

This chain links TRBV19 with TRBJ2-1; 9 positions agree with TRBD1. Trimming removed 7 bases from V and 7 bases from J; junction bases left unmatched: 11. Germline CDR1 reads LNHDA; CDR2 reads SQIVND (reference sequence). The CDR3 is 15 residues long. CDR3 DNA sequence: TGTGCCAGTAAACTAACCGGGACAGGGCGGAATGAGCAGTTCTTC. It codes for CASKLTGTGRNEQFF.

The V gene is TRBV14, the J gene TRBJ1-6; the D gene is possibly TRBD1 (5 bases). The ends were cut back, 0 bases at V and 7 bases at J, with 13 bases in the middle. The CDR3 runs 16 residues. Germline V gives CDR1 SGHDN, CDR2 FVKESK. In DNA, the CDR3 is TGTGCCAGCAGCCAAGAAAAGTTGGGGGGAAATTCACCCCTCCACTTT. Residues: CASSQEKLGGNSPLHF.

The chain recombines TRBV5-1 with TRBJ2-2; tentative D call: TRBD1 (6 bases). Trimming took off 0 bases at V and 2 bases at J, with 8 bases between the two ends. The CDR3 runs 15 residues. Germline V gives CDR1 SGHRS, CDR2 YFSETQ. CDR3 sequence reads: CASSLGTANTGELFF. DNA for the CDR3: TGCGCCAGCAGCTTGGGGACAGCCAACACCGGGGAGCTGTTTTTT.

The V call is TRBV5-1, the J call TRBJ2-7, with TRBD1 identical over 9 bases. This CDR3 has 15 residues. With 4 bases clipped from V and 4 bases from J, the junction kept 9 bases outside the gene matches. Germline CDR1 reads SGHRS; CDR2 reads YFSETQ. CDR3 DNA sequence: TGCGCCAGCAGCCTTGGGACAGGGTTGTTATACGAGCAGTACTTC. This encodes CASSLGTGLLYEQYF.

CDR3 protein: CASSPGTGTMGYTF. CDR3 nucleotides: TGTGCCAGCAGCCCCGGGACAGGGACGATGGGCTACACCTTC. The chain is built from TRBV11-2 and TRBJ1-2, with 9 positions matching TRBD1. Germline values: CDR1 SGHAT, CDR2 FQNNGV. This CDR3 contains 14 residues. V shed 5 bases and J 8 bases; nucleotides not matched to a gene: 9.

This clone was seen more than once but under ten times. The V call is TRBV27, the J call TRBJ2-3; D unresolved. Germline CDR1 MNHEY, CDR2 SMNVEV (reference sequence). Trimming shortened V by 5 bases and J by 2 bases, and 17 bases separated the two germline ends. The CDR3 sequence is 16 residues long. CDR3 DNA sequence: TGTGCCAGCAGTCTAAAACAAAGCGCCCTCACAGATACGCAGTATTTT. It encodes CASSLKQSALTDTQYF.

V gene TRBV5-6 combines with J gene TRBJ2-7, with 7 bases fitting TRBD1. This CDR3 has 16 residues. The junction had 14 bases not matched to a gene; V was cut back by 4 bases and J by 4 bases. CDR1 and CDR2 (germline): SGHDT, YYEEEE. The CDR3 spells CASSIPTGTVLYEQYF. The CDR3 bases are TGTGCCAGCAGCATACCCACCGGGACAGTCTTATACGAGCAGTACTTC.